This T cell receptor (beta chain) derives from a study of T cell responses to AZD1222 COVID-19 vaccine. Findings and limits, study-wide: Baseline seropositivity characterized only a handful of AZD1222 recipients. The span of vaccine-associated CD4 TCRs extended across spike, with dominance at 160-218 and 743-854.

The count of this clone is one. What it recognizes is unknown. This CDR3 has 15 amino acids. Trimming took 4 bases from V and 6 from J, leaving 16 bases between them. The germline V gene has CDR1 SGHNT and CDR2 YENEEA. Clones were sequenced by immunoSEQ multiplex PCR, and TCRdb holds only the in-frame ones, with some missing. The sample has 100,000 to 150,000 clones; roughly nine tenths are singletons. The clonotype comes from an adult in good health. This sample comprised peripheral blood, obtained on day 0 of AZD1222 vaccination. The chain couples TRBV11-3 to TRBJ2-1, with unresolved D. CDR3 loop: CASSSPNLNGNEQFF. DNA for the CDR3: TGTGCCAGCAGCTCTCCAAATTTGAATGGCAATGAGCAGTTCTTC.